The clone carrying this T cell receptor beta chain was detected only once. Germline values: CDR1 KGHSH, CDR2 LQKENI. Trimming took 3 bases from V and 0 from J, leaving 8 bases between them. The CDR3 has 15 amino acids. This sample stems from a study of blood T cell repertoires in COVID-19. Study summary: Samples of COVID-19 (acute and convalescent) were obtained from the United States, Italy and Spain. From T cells, B-cell-depleted T cells, or PBMCs came the material, which was cDNA or gDNA.

Under the authors' procedure: From reference gene primer amplification, estimates of nucleated cell counts were derived. Method: immunoSEQ multiplex PCR; TCRdb's copy keeps in-frame clones and lacks some. D and trimming come from the DNA, and the V and J calls and clone size come from that table. The sample lists about 300,000 clones, around 83% seen once, with about 1.2% in the top ten. The sequenced sample consisted of peripheral blood. The V and J genes are TRBV18 and TRBJ2-2, with no clear D. This receptor was obtained from a woman aged 45-65 years with acute or convalescent COVID-19. CDR3 protein: CASSPETSNTGELFF. The CDR3 DNA sequence: TGTGCCAGCTCACCCGAGACATCGAACACCGGGGAGCTGTTTTTT.